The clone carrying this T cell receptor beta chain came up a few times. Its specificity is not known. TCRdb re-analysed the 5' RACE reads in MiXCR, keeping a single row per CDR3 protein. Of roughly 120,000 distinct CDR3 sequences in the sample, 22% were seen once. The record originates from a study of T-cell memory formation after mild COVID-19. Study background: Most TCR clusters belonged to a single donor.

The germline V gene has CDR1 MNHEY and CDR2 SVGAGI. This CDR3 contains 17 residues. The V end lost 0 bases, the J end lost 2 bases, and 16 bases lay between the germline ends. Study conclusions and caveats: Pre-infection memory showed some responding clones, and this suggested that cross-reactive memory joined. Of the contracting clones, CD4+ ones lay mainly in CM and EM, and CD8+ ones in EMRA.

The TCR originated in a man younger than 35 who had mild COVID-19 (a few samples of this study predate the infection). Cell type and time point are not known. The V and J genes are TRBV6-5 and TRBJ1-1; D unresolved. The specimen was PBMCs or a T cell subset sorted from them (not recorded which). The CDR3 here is CASSYSPLFTVNTEAFF. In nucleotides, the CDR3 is TGTGCCAGCAGTTACTCGCCGCTGTTCACGGTAAACACTGAAGCTTTCTTT.